This record concerns one TCR beta chain sequence. The antigen is undetermined. Amplified TCR beta CDR3 regions derived from RNA transcripts. HTBI primers were the set used in a first-round RT-PCR of the TCR CDR3. TCRdb redid the calling of the multiplex PCR reads with MiXCR, one entry per CDR3 protein. The sample has approximately 740,000 distinct CDR3 sequences; 14% are singletons. The data belong to a study of T cells in Graves' hyperthyroidism and ophthalmopathy. Background on the study: Any treatment followed the collection of peripheral blood at initial diagnosis.

The diagnoses drew upon clinical symptoms, serum thyroxine and TRAb, thyroid ultrasound and orbital computed tomography. Study results and caveats: Blood also showed most of the thyroid clonotypes that were expanded above 0.001. Patients with ophthalmopathy were separated from those with stable hyperthyroidism by a 13 V-J model.

The sample consisted of blood. This TCR was recovered from a woman aged 18-30 years with Graves' hyperthyroidism.

The CDR3 sequence is CATSSGTNQPQHF. The CDR3 DNA is TGTGCCACCAGCAGCGGCACCAATCAGCCCCAGCATTTT. The gene calls are TRBV15 and TRBJ1-5; D gene uncertain. Germline lookup yields CDR1 LNHNV and CDR2 YYDKDF (reference sequence). The V end was cut by 3 bases, the J end by 3 bases, with 6 bases between. The CDR3 spans 13 residues.